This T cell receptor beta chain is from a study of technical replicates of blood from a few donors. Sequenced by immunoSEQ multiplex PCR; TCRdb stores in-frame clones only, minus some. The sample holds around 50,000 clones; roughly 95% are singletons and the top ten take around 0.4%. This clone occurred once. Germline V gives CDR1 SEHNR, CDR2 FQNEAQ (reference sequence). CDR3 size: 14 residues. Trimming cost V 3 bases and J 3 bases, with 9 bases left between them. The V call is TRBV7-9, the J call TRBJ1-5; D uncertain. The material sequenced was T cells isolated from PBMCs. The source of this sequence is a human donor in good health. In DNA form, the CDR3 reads TGTGCCAGCAGCTTTCCTGGGCTCAATCAGCCCCAGCATTTT. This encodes CASSFPGLNQPQHF.